The next 27 T cell receptor beta chains were all read from a single sample in a study of metastatic and nonmetastatic thyroid tumors. No treatment of any kind had been given to any patient before thyroid surgery. Through MiXCR, TCRdb re-clonotyped the PCR reads. The sample contains fewer than 40,000 clones, around half of which appear only once. Sample: tumor tissue. These receptors all stem from a male donor with papillary thyroid cancer or a benign thyroid nodule (not recorded which). Some clones in this sample may be carry-over from other donors' samples.

The chain recombines TRBV11-2 with TRBJ2-2; TRBD2 matches at 10 bases. The CDR3 has 16 amino acids. Trimming took 5 bases from V and 6 from J; bases not matched to a gene: 9. Germline loops: CDR1 SGHAT, CDR2 FQNNGV. This chain's CDR3 is CASSPLERGGPGELFF. In DNA, the CDR3 is TGTGCCAGCAGCCCTTTAGAGCGGGGGGGCCCCGGGGAGCTGTTTTTT.

The chain employs TRBV5-1 and TRBJ1-5; the D gene is possibly TRBD1 (6 bases). CDR3 length: 15 residues. Looked up from germline, CDR1 is SGHRS and CDR2 is YFSETQ. The V and J ends lost 2 bases and 5 bases respectively, with 14 bases between them. For the CDR3, the DNA is TGCGCCAGCAGCTTCAAAGGGGGGACCGATCAGCCCCAGCATTTT. It specifies CASSFKGGTDQPQHF.

The gene calls are TRBV30 and TRBJ1-6, with 7 nucleotides matching TRBD1. Germline assignment: CDR1 GTSNPN and CDR2 SVGIG (reference sequence). The CDR3 runs 13 residues. J was trimmed by 6 bases and V by 3 bases; bases with no gene match: 2. As DNA, the CDR3 is TGTGCCTGGAGAGGACAGGTTAATTCACCCCTCCACTTT. Translated, it gives CAWRGQVNSPLHF.

The chain joins TRBV6-5 to TRBJ1-1; D remains ambiguous. V shed 4 bases and J shed 1 base, with 7 bases lying between them. The CDR3 sequence is 13 residues long. Germline assignment: CDR1 MNHEY and CDR2 SVGAGI. CDR3 bases: TGTGCCAGCAGTTTAAGGGAGAACACTGAAGCTTTCTTT. It is translated as CASSLRENTEAFF.

The chain joins TRBV5-1 to TRBJ2-3, with 8 bases aligning to TRBD1. Trimming took 0 bases from V and 8 from J; bases not matched to a gene: 11. The CDR3 loop spans 16 amino acids. In germline, CDR1 is SGHRS, CDR2 YFSETQ. DNA for the CDR3: TGCGCCAGCAGCTTGGCGGCAGGGGGCCTCCGGGGTACGCAGTATTTT. Translation: CASSLAAGGLRGTQYF.

This clone came up a few times. The chain carries TRBV6-1 and TRBJ2-3; D perhaps matches TRBD2 (6 bases). Per the germline V gene, CDR1 is MNHNS and CDR2 is SASEGT. V was trimmed by 5 bases and J by 9 bases, leaving 18 bases between them. The CDR3 extends over 14 amino acids. CDR3 in DNA: TGTGCCAGCAGTTCACGAAGGGGACTTTACACGCAGTATTTT. This sequence encodes CASSSRRGLYTQYF.

In this sample, this clone turned up a few times. The chain carries TRBV2 and TRBJ2-7; 9 bases map to TRBD2. The length of the CDR3 is 14 residues. Germline V gene data show CDR1 as SNHLY and CDR2 as FYNNEI. Trimming removed 3 bases from V and 6 bases from J; junction bases left unmatched: 6. CDR3 residues: CASSDLVAGVEQYF. The CDR3 coding sequence is TGTGCCAGCAGTGATTTAGTAGCGGGAGTCGAGCAGTACTTC.

A few counts support this clone. The chain couples TRBV6-1 to TRBJ1-2; D is ambiguous. Germline-derived CDR1 and CDR2 are MNHNS and SASEGT. V lost 11 bases and J lost 10, with 14 bases in between. The CDR3 totals 10 residues. The CDR3 reads CAVGNSVYTF. Here the CDR3 DNA reads TGTGCCGTGGGGAATTCAGTCTACACCTTC.

The V gene is TRBV28, the J gene TRBJ2-2, with D possibly matching TRBD1 (5 bases). In germline, CDR1 is MDHEN, CDR2 SYDVKM. This CDR3 is built from 14 residues. Trimming removed 5 bases from V and 4 bases from J, with 11 bases in between. CDR3 loop: CASSQTGSTGELFF. The CDR3 bases are TGTGCCAGCAGTCAAACAGGATCCACCGGGGAGCTGTTTTTT.

This clone was seen only a few times. The chain carries TRBV6-2 or TRBV6-3 and TRBJ1-2, with D hard to call. Germline V gives CDR1 MNHEY, CDR2 SVGEGT. Trimming removed 5 bases at V and 8 bases at J, with 15 bases between. This CDR3 region has 13 residues. The CDR3, as DNA: TGTGCCAGCAGTGAAGGTCCGATTGGGGGCTACACCTTC. Its protein product is CASSEGPIGGYTF.

By sample fraction, this clone is medium-sized. The genes are TRBV28 and TRBJ2-7; the match to TRBD2 covers 7 bases. Germline CDR1 reads MDHEN; CDR2 reads SYDVKM. The V segment lost 2 bases and the J segment 2 bases; nucleotides outside the gene matches: 6. The length of the CDR3 is 15 residues. CDR3 in amino acids: CASSLPSSGPYEQYF. The CDR3 nucleotides read TGTGCCAGCAGTTTACCGTCTAGCGGCCCCTACGAGCAGTACTTC. The whole variable domain, filled in from reference TRBV28 and TRBJ2-7, reads DVKVTQSSRYLVKRTGEKVFLECVQDMDHENMFWYRQDPGLGLRLIYFSYDVKMKEKGDIPEGYSVSREKKERFSLILESASTNQTSMYLCASSLPSSGPYEQYFGPGTRLTVT.

This clone has just a few counts. The chain uses TRBV12-3 or TRBV12-4 and TRBJ2-2, with a tentative D call TRBD2 (5 bases). The CDR3 has 16 amino acids. The ends were cut back, 6 bases at V and 7 bases at J, with 21 bases in the middle. The CDR3 DNA reads as TGTGCCAGCAGACCCTTTGTTGGGAGCAAGGTCGGGGAGCTGTTTTTT. This codes for CASRPFVGSKVGELFF.

This clone appeared a few times. The gene calls are TRBV28 and TRBJ2-7; TRBD1 matches at 9 bases. CDR1 is MDHEN, CDR2 SYDVKM, per germline. V shed 5 bases, J shed 6 bases, and the junction held 8 bases outside the gene matches. This CDR3 is built from 14 residues. The CDR3 reads CASSPAGTGSEQYF. DNA of the CDR3: TGTGCCAGCAGTCCAGCCGGGACAGGGAGCGAGCAGTACTTC.

V gene TRBV27 combines with J gene TRBJ2-7; the D gene could be TRBD1 or TRBD2 (6 bases each). CDR1 MNHEY and CDR2 SMNVEV come from the germline V gene (reference sequence). The CDR3 runs 15 residues. V was cut by 2 bases and J by 6 bases, with 17 bases left in between. The CDR3 nucleotides read TGTGCCAGCAGTTTAGGTGCCGGGGGCATGAGCGAGCAGTACTTC. Translated, it gives CASSLGAGGMSEQYF.

Note on this clone: At one of its ends the junction is not consistent with the germline gene, which may arise from a read error. The chain carries TRBV11-2 and TRBJ2-7; possibly TRBD1 for D (5 bases). Germline V gene lookup returns CDR1 SGHAT and CDR2 FQNNGV. This CDR3 is 16 amino acids long. Here the CDR3 reads CAISPGGAGNLWEQYF. The CDR3 DNA reads TGTGCCATCAGCCCCGGTGGGGCAGGGAATCTTTGGGAGCAGTACTTC. The whole variable domain, filled in from reference TRBV11-2 and TRBJ2-7, reads EAGVAQSPRYKIIEKRQSVAFWCNPISGHATLYWYQQILGQGPKLLIQFQNNGVVDDSQLPKDRFSAERLKGVDSTLKIQPAKLEDSAVYLCAISPGGAGNLWEQYFGPGTRLTVT.

V and J are TRBV6-5 and TRBJ1-1; D is unresolved. Germline V gene lookup returns CDR1 MNHEY and CDR2 SVGAGI. CDR3 length: 13 amino acids. Trimming took 0 bases from V and 1 from J, leaving 3 bases between them. Written as DNA, the CDR3 is TGTGCCAGCAGTTACTCAGAGAACACTGAAGCTTTCTTT. This codes for CASSYSENTEAFF.

This chain joins TRBV6-2 or TRBV6-3 and TRBJ2-7; 7 nucleotides agree with TRBD2. The CDR3 runs to 19 residues. Germline-derived CDR1 and CDR2 are MNHEY and SVGEGT. Trimming cost V 10 bases and J 2 bases; bases outside gene matches: 26. The DNA for the CDR3 is TGTGCCATCCTCCCCGGGACTTATACTTTAGCGGGTGAGACCTACGAGCAGTACTTC. It specifies CAILPGTYTLAGETYEQYF.

Only a few counts were recorded for this clone. This chain uses TRBV28 with TRBJ2-3; D is unresolved. Trimming removed 3 bases from V and 0 bases from J, with 13 bases in between. The CDR3 has 16 amino acids. Germline V gives CDR1 MDHEN, CDR2 SYDVKM. In nucleotides, the CDR3 is TGTGCCAGCAGTTTCCGCCGTCCCCTTAGCACAGATACGCAGTATTTT. It is translated as CASSFRRPLSTDTQYF.

The chain combines TRBV20-1 with TRBJ2-7; 11 bases agree with TRBD2. Germline CDR1 DFQATT, CDR2 SNEGSKA (reference sequence). The junction had 3 bases not matched to a gene; V was cut back by 1 base and J by 4 bases. This CDR3 has 14 amino acids. CDR3 DNA: TGCAGTGCTAGAGGGGGGACTAGCGGATACGAGCAGTACTTC. Protein product: CSARGGTSGYEQYF.

The gene calls are TRBV11-1 and TRBJ2-1; possible D gene TRBD2, 6 bases. Germline CDR1 and CDR2: SGHAT and FQDESV (reference sequence). The CDR3 loop spans 15 amino acids. Trimming stripped 1 base from V and 7 bases from J, with 14 bases between. Here the CDR3 reads CASSLELASMNEQFF. The CDR3 DNA reads TGTGCCAGCAGCTTAGAGCTAGCGAGCATGAATGAGCAGTTCTTC.

The chain carries TRBV20-1 and TRBJ2-7, with 12 bases identical to TRBD1. CDR3 length: 15 amino acids. The ends lost 0 bases at V and 6 bases at J; junction bases unmatched: 6. The germline V gene has CDR1 DFQATT and CDR2 SNEGSKA (reference sequence). CDR3 in amino acids: CSARDPGTGGGEQYF. The CDR3 bases are TGCAGTGCTAGAGATCCCGGGACAGGGGGCGGCGAGCAGTACTTC.

The rearrangement uses TRBV12-3 or TRBV12-4 and TRBJ1-2, with D possibly being TRBD1 (6 bases). The CDR3 length is 14 residues. With 5 bases removed from V and 11 bases from J, the gap between germline ends came to 21 bases. The chain's CDR3 is CASSTDRTFFGYTF. In nucleotides, the CDR3 is TGTGCCAGCAGTACGGACAGAACTTTCTTTGGTTACACCTTC.

V is TRBV15 and J is TRBJ2-5; 8 bases align to TRBD2. The V segment lost 0 bases and the J segment 4 bases; nucleotides outside the gene matches: 10. Germline CDR1 reads LNHNV; CDR2 reads YYDKDF (reference sequence). The CDR3 runs to 17 residues. This CDR3 reads CATSRESGGVVGETQYF. The CDR3, as DNA: TGTGCCACCAGCAGAGAATCGGGGGGGGTGGTAGGAGAGACCCAGTACTTC. The full variable domain, completed using reference TRBV15 and TRBJ2-5, is DAMVIQNPRYQVTQFGKPVTLSCSQTLNHNVMYWYQQKSSQAPKLLFHYYDKDFNNEADTPDNFQSRRPNTSFCFLDIRSPGLGDTAMYLCATSRESGGVVGETQYFGPGTRLLVL.

There are a few counts of this clone. The V and J genes are TRBV12-3 or TRBV12-4 and TRBJ2-7, with TRBD1 as a possible D gene (5 bases). Trimming took 6 bases from V and 2 from J, leaving 11 bases between them. CDR3 length: 13 amino acids. The CDR3 region is CASSIQGTYEQYF. The DNA for the CDR3 is TGTGCCAGCAGCATTCAGGGAACCTACGAGCAGTACTTC.

Regarding this clone: Compared with germline, one end of the junction differs, possibly owing to a read error. The V gene is TRBV20-1, the J gene TRBJ1-6; unclear D gene. The CDR3 sequence is 11 residues long. Germline CDR1 and CDR2: DFQATT and SNEGSKA (reference sequence). CDR3 nucleotide sequence: TGCAGTGCAAACGAGAATTCGCCCCTCCACTTT. Translation gives CSANENSPLHF.

This clone was observed a handful of times. The chain links TRBV27 to TRBJ2-1; D remains ambiguous. Germline V CDR1 and CDR2: MNHEY, SMNVEV (reference sequence). With 4 bases removed from V and 9 bases from J, the gap between germline ends came to 7 bases. The CDR3 loop spans 11 amino acids. The CDR3 reads CASSSSREQFF. The CDR3 nucleotides are TGTGCCAGCAGTTCGAGCCGTGAGCAGTTCTTC.

The chain carries TRBV2 and TRBJ2-7; D is possibly TRBD1 or TRBD2 (6 bases each). CDR1 is SNHLY, CDR2 FYNNEI, per germline. This CDR3 comprises 13 residues. Trimming left V 11 bases short and J 3 bases short, with 17 bases between. CDR3 region: CAGLRDISYEQYF. CDR3 sequence (DNA): TGTGCCGGCCTGCGGGACATAAGCTACGAGCAGTACTTC.